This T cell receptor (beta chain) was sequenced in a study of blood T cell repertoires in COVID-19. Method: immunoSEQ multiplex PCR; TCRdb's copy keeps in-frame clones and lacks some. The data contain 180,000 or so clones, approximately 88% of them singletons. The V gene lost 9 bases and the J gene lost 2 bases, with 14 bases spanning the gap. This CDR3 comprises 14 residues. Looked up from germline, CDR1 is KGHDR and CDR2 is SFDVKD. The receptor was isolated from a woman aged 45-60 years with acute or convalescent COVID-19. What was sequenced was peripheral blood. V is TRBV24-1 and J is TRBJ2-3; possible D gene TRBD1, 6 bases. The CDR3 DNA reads TGTGCCACCCAAGACAGGAGGCACACAGATACGCAGTATTTT. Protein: CATQDRRHTDTQYF.